This TCR beta chain was sequenced during a study of T-cell reconstitution after alpha-beta-depleted transplantation in children. Study-wide results and caveats: Hyperexpanded clones declined; after one year, newly produced T cells mostly supplied diversity. About two months after transplant, alpha-beta T cells reportedly came from several hundred expanded graft clones. Elevated TCRbeta diversity at day 60 was traced, in some patients, to surviving recipient T cells and thymic progenitors.

Germline V gives CDR1 MGHRA, CDR2 YSYEKL. This CDR3 has 19 residues. V lost 3 bases and J lost 1; bases outside the gene matches: 11. With respect to this clonotype: As yet, its antigen is unknown.

Preparation of the TCRbeta library involved a method that used unique molecular identifiers. From the PCR reads, TCRdb called clonotypes with MiXCR, one entry per CDR3 protein. The data hold about 980,000 distinct CDR3 sequences, with roughly 29% observed a single time. The V gene is TRBV4-1, the J gene TRBJ1-6, with 8 bases matching TRBD1. Sequenced material: PBMCs, mostly from graft donor cells, taken 360 days after TCRalphabeta/CD19-depleted stem cell transplant. This TCR came from a boy in the first two years of life who had a stem cell transplant for SCID, so the T cells may come from the graft donor. CDR3 amino acids: CASSHPRTGRGSYNSPLHF. The CDR3 coding sequence is TGCGCCAGCAGCCACCCAAGGACAGGGAGGGGGTCCTATAATTCACCCCTCCACTTT.